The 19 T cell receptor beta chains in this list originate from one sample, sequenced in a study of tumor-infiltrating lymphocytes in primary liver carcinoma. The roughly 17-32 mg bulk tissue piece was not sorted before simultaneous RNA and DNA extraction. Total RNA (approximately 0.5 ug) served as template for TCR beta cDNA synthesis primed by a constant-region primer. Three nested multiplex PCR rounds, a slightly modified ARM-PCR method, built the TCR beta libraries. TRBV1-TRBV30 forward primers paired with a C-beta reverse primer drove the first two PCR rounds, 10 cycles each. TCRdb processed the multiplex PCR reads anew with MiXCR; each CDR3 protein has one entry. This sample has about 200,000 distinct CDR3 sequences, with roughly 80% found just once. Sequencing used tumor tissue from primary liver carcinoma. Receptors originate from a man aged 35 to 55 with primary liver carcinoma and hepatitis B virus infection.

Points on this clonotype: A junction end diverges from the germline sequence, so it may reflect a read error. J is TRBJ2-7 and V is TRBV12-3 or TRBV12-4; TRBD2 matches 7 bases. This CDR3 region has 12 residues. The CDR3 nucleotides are TGTGCCAGCAGTCCAGGGAGGGGTGAGCGGTACTTC. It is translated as CASSPGRGERYF.

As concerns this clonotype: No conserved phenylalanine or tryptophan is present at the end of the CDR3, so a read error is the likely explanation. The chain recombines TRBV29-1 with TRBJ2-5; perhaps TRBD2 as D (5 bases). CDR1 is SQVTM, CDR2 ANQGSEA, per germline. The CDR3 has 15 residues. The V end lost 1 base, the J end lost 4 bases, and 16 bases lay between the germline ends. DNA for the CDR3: TGCAGCGTTGAAGTGGTCAGGAGGCGAGCAGAGACCCAGTACTTA. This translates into CSVEVVRRRAETQYL.

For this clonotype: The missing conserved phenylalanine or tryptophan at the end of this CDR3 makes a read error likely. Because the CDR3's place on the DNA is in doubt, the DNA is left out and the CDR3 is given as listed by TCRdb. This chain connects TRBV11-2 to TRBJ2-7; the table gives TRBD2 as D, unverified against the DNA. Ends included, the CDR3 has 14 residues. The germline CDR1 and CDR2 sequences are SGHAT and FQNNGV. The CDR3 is CVSSLWGYRDEHYY.

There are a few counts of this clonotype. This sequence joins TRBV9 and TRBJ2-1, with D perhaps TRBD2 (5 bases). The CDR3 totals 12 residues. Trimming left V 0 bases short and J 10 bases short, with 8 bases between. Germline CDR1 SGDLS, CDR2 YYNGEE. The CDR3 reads CASSVEPGEQFF. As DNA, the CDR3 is TGTGCCAGCAGCGTAGAACCGGGGGAGCAGTTCTTC.

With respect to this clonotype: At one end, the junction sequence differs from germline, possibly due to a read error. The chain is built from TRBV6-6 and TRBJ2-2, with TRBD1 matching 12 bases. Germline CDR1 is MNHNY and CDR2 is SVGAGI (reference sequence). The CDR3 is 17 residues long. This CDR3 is CACSYSGQGAGTGELFF. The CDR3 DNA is TGTGCCTGCAGTTACTCGGGACAGGGGGCGGGGACCGGGGAACTGTTTTTT.

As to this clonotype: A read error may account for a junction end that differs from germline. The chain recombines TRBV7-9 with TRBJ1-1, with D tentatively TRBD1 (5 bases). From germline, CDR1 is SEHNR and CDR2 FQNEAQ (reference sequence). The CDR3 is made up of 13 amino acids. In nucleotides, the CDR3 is TGTGCCAGCAGTTTACAGGAGGGGACTGAAGCTATCTTT. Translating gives CASSLQEGTEAIF.

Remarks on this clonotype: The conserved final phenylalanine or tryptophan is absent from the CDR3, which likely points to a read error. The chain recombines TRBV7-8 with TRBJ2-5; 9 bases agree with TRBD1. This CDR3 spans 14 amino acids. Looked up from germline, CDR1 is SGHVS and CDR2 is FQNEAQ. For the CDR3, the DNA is TGTGCCAGCAGCATCACAGGGGGCAGAAAGACTCAGTACCTC. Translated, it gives CASSITGGRKTQYL.

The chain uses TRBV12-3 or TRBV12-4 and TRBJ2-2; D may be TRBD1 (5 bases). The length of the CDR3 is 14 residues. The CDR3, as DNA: TGTGTCATCATGGAGACAGCGAACACCGGGGAGCTGTTTTTT. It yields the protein CVIMETANTGELFF.

For the CDR3, the DNA is TGTGCCACCAGTGCCTTGGGAGGAACAGATACGCAGTATTTT. Its protein product is CATSALGGTDTQYF. The chain has TRBV24-1 and TRBJ2-3, with a tentative D call TRBD2 (6 bases). CDR1 and CDR2 from the germline V gene are KGHDR and SFDVKD. Trimming removed 5 bases at V and 3 bases at J, with 11 bases between. The CDR3 extends over 14 amino acids.

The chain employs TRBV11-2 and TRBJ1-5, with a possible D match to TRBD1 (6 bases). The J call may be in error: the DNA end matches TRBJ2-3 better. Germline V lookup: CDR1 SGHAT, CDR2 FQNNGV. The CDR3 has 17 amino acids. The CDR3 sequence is CASSFVGVTGSNQSQYF. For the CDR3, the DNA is TGTGCCAGCAGCTTTGTAGGGGTAACAGGGAGCAATCAGTCCCAGTATTTT.

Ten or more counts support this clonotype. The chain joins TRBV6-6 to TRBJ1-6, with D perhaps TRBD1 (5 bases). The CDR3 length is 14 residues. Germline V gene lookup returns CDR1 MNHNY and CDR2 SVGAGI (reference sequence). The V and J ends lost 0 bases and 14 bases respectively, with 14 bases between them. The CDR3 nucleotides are TGTGCCAGCAGTTACTCGGGGGGACCCCCGTCCCTCCACTTT. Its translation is CASSYSGGPPSLHF.

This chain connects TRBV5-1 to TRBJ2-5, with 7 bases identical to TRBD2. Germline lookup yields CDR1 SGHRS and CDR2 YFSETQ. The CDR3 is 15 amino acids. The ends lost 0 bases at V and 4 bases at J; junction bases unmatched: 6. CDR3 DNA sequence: TGCGCCAGCAGCTTGGTTGCGGGGGATGGAGAGACCCAGTACTTC. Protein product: CASSLVAGDGETQYF.

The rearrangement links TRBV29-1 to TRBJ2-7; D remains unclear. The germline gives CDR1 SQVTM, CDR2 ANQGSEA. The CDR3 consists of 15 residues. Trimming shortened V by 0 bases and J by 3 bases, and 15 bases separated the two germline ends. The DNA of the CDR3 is TGCAGCGTTGAAGATCCAGGATGGAGTTTCTACGAGCAGTACTTC. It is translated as CSVEDPGWSFYEQYF.

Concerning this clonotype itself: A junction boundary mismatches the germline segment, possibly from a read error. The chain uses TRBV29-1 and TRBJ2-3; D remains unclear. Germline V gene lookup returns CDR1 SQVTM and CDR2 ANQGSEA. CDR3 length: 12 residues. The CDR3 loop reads CGIAPSTDTQCF. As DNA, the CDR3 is TGCGGCATTGCCCCTTCCACAGATACGCAGTGTTTT.

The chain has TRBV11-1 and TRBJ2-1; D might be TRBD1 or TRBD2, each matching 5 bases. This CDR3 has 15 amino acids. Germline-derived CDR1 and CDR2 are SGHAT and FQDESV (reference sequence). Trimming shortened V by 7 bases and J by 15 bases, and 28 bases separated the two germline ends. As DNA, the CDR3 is TGTGCCAGCAACTTCCAGGGACCGCTGGATAATGGGCGGTTCTTC. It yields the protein CASNFQGPLDNGRFF.

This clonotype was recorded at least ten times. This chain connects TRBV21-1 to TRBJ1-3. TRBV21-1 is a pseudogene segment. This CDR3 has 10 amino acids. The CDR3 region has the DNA TGTGCCAGCAGGGGAAACACCATATATTTT. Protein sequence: CASRGNTIYF.

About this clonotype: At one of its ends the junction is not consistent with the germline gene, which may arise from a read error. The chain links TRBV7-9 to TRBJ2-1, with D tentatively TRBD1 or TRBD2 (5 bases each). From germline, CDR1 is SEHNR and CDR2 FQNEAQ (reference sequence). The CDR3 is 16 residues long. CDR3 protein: CAISPDWGIKGNEQFF. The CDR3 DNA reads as TGTGCCATCAGCCCAGATTGGGGGATTAAAGGCAATGAGCAGTTCTTC.

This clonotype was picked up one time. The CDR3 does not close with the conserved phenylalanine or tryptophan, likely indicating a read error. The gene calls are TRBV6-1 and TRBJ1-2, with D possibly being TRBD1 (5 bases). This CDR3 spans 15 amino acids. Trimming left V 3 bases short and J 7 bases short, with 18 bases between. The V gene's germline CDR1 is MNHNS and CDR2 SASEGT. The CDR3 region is CASSEEGLQGRGYTL. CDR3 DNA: TGTGCCAGCAGTGAGGAGGGACTCCAGGGCCGTGGCTACACCTTG.

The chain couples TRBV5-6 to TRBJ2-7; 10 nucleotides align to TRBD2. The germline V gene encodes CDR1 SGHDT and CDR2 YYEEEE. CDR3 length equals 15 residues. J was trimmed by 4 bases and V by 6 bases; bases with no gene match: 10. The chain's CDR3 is CASNSRGLAQYEQYF. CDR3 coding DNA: TGTGCCAGCAACTCTAGGGGACTAGCGCAATACGAGCAGTACTTC.